This T cell receptor beta chain was captured by sequencing in a study of blood T cell repertoires in COVID-19. This CDR3 is 15 amino acids long. The V segment lost 4 bases and the J segment 8 bases; nucleotides outside the gene matches: 8. The V gene's germline CDR1 is LGHDT and CDR2 YNNKEL (reference sequence). Clones were read by immunoSEQ multiplex PCR, and TCRdb kept only the in-frame ones, dropping some. The sample holds 98,000 or so clones, around 82% seen once. The chain recombines TRBV3-1 (or the pseudogene TRBV3-2) with TRBJ1-4; 9 bases are shared with TRBD1. This receptor was identified in a man aged 60 to 75 with acute or convalescent COVID-19. Sequencing was done on a sample of peripheral blood. The CDR3 DNA reads TGTGCCAGCAGCCTTCGACAGGGGGTAAGAGAAAAACTGTTTTTT. This gives the protein CASSLRQGVREKLFF.